These 26 T cell receptor beta chains originate from one sample sequenced in a study of cytotoxic CD8 clonotypes in ibrutinib-treated CLL. The table came from immunoSEQ multiplex PCR; TCRdb's copy has only in-frame clones and leaves some out. The sample includes about 330,000 clones, 67% of them seen just once. Sequenced material: PBMCs, taken after 36 months of ibrutinib treatment. These receptors came from a human donor with chronic lymphocytic leukemia.

The chain links TRBV27 to TRBJ2-3; 13 bases are shared with TRBD2. The V segment lost 3 bases and the J segment 3 bases; nucleotides outside the gene matches: 6. The germline gives CDR1 MNHEY, CDR2 SMNVEV (reference sequence). The CDR3 sequence is 17 residues long. The CDR3 reads CASSFGLAGVVTDTQYF. In nucleotides, the CDR3 is TGTGCCAGCAGTTTCGGACTAGCGGGAGTGGTAACAGATACGCAGTATTTT.

This chain joins TRBV10-3 and TRBJ2-1, with D possibly called TRBD1 or TRBD2 (5 bases each). Looked up from germline, CDR1 is ENHRY and CDR2 is SYGVKD. CDR3 length: 15 amino acids. Between the trimmed V and J ends, which lost 2 bases and 4 bases, there was a span of 12 bases. The CDR3 here is CAISEKGRGYNEQFF. The DNA of the CDR3 is TGTGCCATCAGTGAGAAGGGGCGCGGGTACAATGAGCAGTTCTTC.

The rearrangement links TRBV10-1 to TRBJ2-5, with D tentatively TRBD1 or TRBD2 (5 bases each). Germline V gives CDR1 WNHNN, CDR2 SYGVQD (reference sequence). This CDR3 comprises 15 residues. Trimming shortened V by 2 bases and J by 1 base, and 11 bases separated the two germline ends. CDR3 residues: CASSEGDGGQETQYF. The CDR3 region has the DNA TGCGCCAGCAGTGAGGGAGATGGGGGCCAAGAGACCCAGTACTTC.

The rearrangement links TRBV9 to TRBJ2-7; D call uncertain. The germline V gene encodes CDR1 SGDLS and CDR2 YYNGEE. Trimming took 0 bases from V and 9 from J, leaving 13 bases between them. The length of the CDR3 is 13 residues. CDR3 in amino acids: CASSVVVRGRQYF. In DNA, the CDR3 is TGTGCCAGCAGCGTAGTGGTCCGTGGTCGGCAGTACTTC.

This rearrangement joins TRBV7-9 to TRBJ1-2, with no clear D. Germline V gene sequence: CDR1 SEHNR, CDR2 FQNEAQ (reference sequence). This CDR3 has 15 amino acids. The germline V and J ends were trimmed by 5 bases and 1 base, with 14 bases remaining between them. The CDR3 here is CASSPYPHLNYGYTF. The CDR3 DNA follows: TGTGCCAGCAGCCCCTACCCCCACCTTAACTATGGCTACACCTTC.

The rearrangement joins TRBV5-5 to TRBJ2-1; D may be TRBD2 (6 bases). The CDR3 is 13 residues long. V shed 4 bases and J shed 5 bases, with 10 bases lying between them. Germline assignment: CDR1 SGHKS and CDR2 YYEKEE (reference sequence). As DNA, the CDR3 is TGTGCCAGCAGCGGGGGAGGCCACAATGAGCAGTTCTTC. It encodes CASSGGGHNEQFF.

V gene TRBV7-9 combines with J gene TRBJ1-5; 7 nucleotides agree with TRBD1. The CDR3 is 16 amino acids. Germline-derived CDR1 and CDR2 are SEHNR and FQNEAQ (reference sequence). V trimming: 4 bases; J trimming: 2 bases; junction bases outside the gene matches: 8. This CDR3 is CASSSELGGGNQPQHF. The CDR3 nucleotides read TGTGCCAGCAGCTCCGAGCTAGGGGGCGGCAATCAGCCCCAGCATTTT.

For the CDR3, the DNA is TGTGCCAGCAGCTTGGCTAGCCAGAATGAGCAGTTCTTC. Its protein product is CASSLASQNEQFF. V and J are TRBV5-4 and TRBJ2-1, with D possibly matching TRBD2 (5 bases). Trimming pared 0 bases from V and 7 bases from J, leaving 8 bases between. CDR1 is SGHNT, CDR2 YYREEE, per germline (reference sequence). The CDR3 length is 13 residues.

This clone came up a few times. The chain links TRBV18 to TRBJ2-5, with D unclear. V dropped 0 bases and J dropped 2 bases, with 4 bases sitting between them. This CDR3 comprises 13 residues. CDR1 and CDR2 from the germline V gene are KGHSH and LQKENI. The CDR3 is CASSPPIQETQYF. The DNA for the CDR3 is TGTGCCAGCTCACCACCAATACAAGAGACCCAGTACTTC.

The chain is built from TRBV2 and TRBJ1-2, with unresolved D. The CDR3 is 11 amino acids. The germline CDR1 and CDR2 sequences are SNHLY and FYNNEI. V lost 6 bases and J lost 3, with 5 bases in between. The CDR3 is CASSQDYGYTF. The CDR3 DNA follows: TGTGCCAGCAGCCAGGACTATGGCTACACCTTC.

This chain joins TRBV7-6 and TRBJ2-2; D remains unclear. The CDR3 is 14 residues long. Germline CDR1 and CDR2: SGHVS and FNYEAQ. Trimming left V 5 bases short and J 0 bases short, with 7 bases between. The CDR3: CASSRQTNTGELFF. The CDR3, as DNA: TGTGCCAGCAGCCGACAAACGAACACCGGGGAGCTGTTTTTT.

The chain is built from TRBV4-2 and TRBJ2-5; D gene unclear. Looked up from germline, CDR1 is LGHNA and CDR2 is YNFKEQ. Trimming cost V 1 base and J 5 bases, with 14 bases left between them. The CDR3 has 15 amino acids. The CDR3 DNA reads as TGTGCCAGCAGCCAAGCGCATAGGGTAGGGGAGACCCAGTACTTC. Amino acids: CASSQAHRVGETQYF.

V is TRBV7-6 and J is TRBJ2-1; 10 nucleotides match TRBD2. The V gene end was trimmed by 5 bases and the J gene end by 6 bases; junction bases not matched to a gene: 4. Per the germline V gene, CDR1 is SGHVS and CDR2 is FNYEAQ. There are 14 residues in the CDR3. The CDR3 sequence is CASSHRLAGNEQFF. The CDR3 DNA reads TGTGCCAGCAGCCACCGACTAGCGGGCAATGAGCAGTTCTTC.

The J gene is TRBJ1-2, the V gene TRBV19, with D possibly matching TRBD1 (5 bases). Trimming removed 3 bases at V and 4 bases at J, with 15 bases between. The CDR3 has 15 amino acids. Germline-derived CDR1 and CDR2 are LNHDA and SQIVND (reference sequence). This chain's CDR3 is CASSMSGGGGYGYTF. CDR3 in DNA: TGTGCCAGTAGTATGAGTGGGGGAGGAGGCTATGGCTACACCTTC.

This chain joins TRBV7-2 and TRBJ1-2; a possible D gene is TRBD1 (6 bases). CDR3 size: 13 residues. V was clipped by 6 bases and J by 0 bases, with 8 bases between them. Germline V CDR1 and CDR2: SGHTA, FQGNSA. CDR3 sequence: CASRGGSNYGYTF. DNA of the CDR3: TGTGCCAGCAGAGGGGGTTCTAACTATGGCTACACCTTC.

The chain employs TRBV7-2 and TRBJ1-3; 7 bases match TRBD1. The CDR3 totals 15 residues. The junction had 8 bases not matched to a gene; V was cut back by 5 bases and J by 4 bases. Per germline, CDR1 SGHTA and CDR2 FQGNSA. CDR3 sequence: CASSATTGAGNTIYF. CDR3 in DNA: TGTGCCAGCAGCGCAACTACAGGGGCCGGAAACACCATATATTTT. Full variable domain (missing parts from reference TRBV7-2 and TRBJ1-3): GAGVSQSPSNKVTEKGKDVELRCDPISGHTALYWYRQSLGQGLEFLIYFQGNSAPDKSGLPSDRFSAERTGGSVSTLTIQRTQQEDSAVYLCASSATTGAGNTIYFGEGSWLTVV.

Only one count was recorded for this clone. V gene TRBV6-5 combines with J gene TRBJ2-1; TRBD2 might be the D (5 bases). In germline, CDR1 is MNHEY, CDR2 SVGAGI. Trimming took 7 bases from V and 6 from J, leaving 19 bases between them. The CDR3 runs to 15 residues. The CDR3 here is CASTPTQLGLNEQFF. As DNA, the CDR3 is TGTGCCAGCACCCCGACACAACTAGGTCTCAATGAGCAGTTCTTC.

The CDR3 sequence is CATRGKGAGVNSPLHF. For the CDR3, the DNA is TGTGCCACCAGGGGAAAAGGGGCAGGGGTGAATTCACCCCTCCACTTT. The rearrangement joins TRBV19 to TRBJ1-6, with D possibly being TRBD1 (6 bases). V lost 10 bases to trimming and J lost 7 bases, with 23 bases between them. This CDR3 spans 16 amino acids. Looked up from germline, CDR1 is LNHDA and CDR2 is SQIVND (reference sequence).

The chain combines TRBV5-5 with TRBJ1-3; D gene uncertain. Germline CDR1 reads SGHKS; CDR2 reads YYEKEE (reference sequence). V was pared by 1 base and J by 0 bases, with 8 bases between. The CDR3 length is 15 residues. The CDR3 region has the DNA TGTGCCAGCAGCTTGTCGGTCTTCTCTGGAAACACCATATATTTT. It encodes CASSLSVFSGNTIYF.

The V gene is TRBV5-6, the J gene TRBJ2-1; D not resolved. The CDR3 is 14 amino acids. Trimming removed 3 bases from V and 4 bases from J, with 11 bases in between. CDR1 and CDR2 from the germline V gene are SGHDT and YYEEEE. The CDR3 sequence: CASSSRPHYNEQFF. CDR3 nucleotide sequence: TGTGCCAGCAGCTCTCGTCCGCATTACAATGAGCAGTTCTTC.

The rearrangement links TRBV19 to TRBJ1-5; the D is unclear. The ends were cut back, 1 base at V and 0 bases at J, with 7 bases in the middle. The CDR3 covers 15 residues. CDR1 and CDR2 (germline): LNHDA, SQIVND (reference sequence). The CDR3 here is CASSIVRSSNQPQHF. CDR3 nucleotides: TGTGCCAGTAGTATAGTTCGGAGTAGCAATCAGCCCCAGCATTTT.

The chain joins TRBV7-2 to TRBJ2-3; 8 bases map to TRBD2. V lost 0 bases and J lost 15; bases outside the gene matches: 8. There are 13 residues in the CDR3. Germline CDR1 SGHTA, CDR2 FQGNSA. CDR3 sequence reads: CASSLAGAGALYF. CDR3 coding DNA: TGTGCCAGCAGCTTAGCCGGAGCGGGAGCGTTATATTTT.

There are a few counts of this clone. The chain couples TRBV4-3 to TRBJ2-7, with 7 positions matching TRBD2. CDR3 length: 15 residues. Per the germline V gene, CDR1 is LGHNA and CDR2 is YSLEER. V shed 2 bases and J 5 bases; nucleotides not matched to a gene: 9. Here the CDR3 reads CASSQLPTSWNEQYF. For the CDR3, the DNA is TGCGCCAGCAGCCAACTACCGACTAGCTGGAACGAGCAGTACTTC.

The gene calls are TRBV27 and TRBJ2-3; 8 bases line up with TRBD2. The CDR3 consists of 12 residues. V was pared by 2 bases and J by 8 bases, with 0 bases of the junction left unmatched. Germline lookup yields CDR1 MNHEY and CDR2 SMNVEV (reference sequence). This CDR3 reads CASSLAGGTQYF. The CDR3 DNA is TGTGCCAGCAGTTTAGCGGGGGGTACGCAGTATTTT.

The gene calls are TRBV7-8 and TRBJ2-5, with 9 bases aligning to TRBD2. The length of the CDR3 is 15 residues. The trim removed 6 bases at V and 4 bases at J, leaving 9 bases unmatched. Germline CDR1 SGHVS, CDR2 FQNEAQ. The CDR3 bases are TGTGCCAGCAGGATACCCGGACTAGCGCGAGAGACCCAGTACTTC. Translating gives CASRIPGLARETQYF.

The chain is built from TRBV6-5 and TRBJ1-1; D unresolved. Germline CDR1 reads MNHEY; CDR2 reads SVGAGI. V was pared by 2 bases and J by 4 bases, with 11 bases between. The CDR3 extends over 14 amino acids. CDR3 bases: TGTGCCAGCAGTTACCTACGGGTGAGCACTGAAGCTTTCTTT. It yields the protein CASSYLRVSTEAFF.